This T cell receptor beta chain was identified in a study of T cells after yellow fever vaccination. This clonotype occurred many times. J was trimmed by 4 bases and V by 5 bases; bases with no gene match: 10. Germline V gene sequence: CDR1 DFQATT, CDR2 SNEGSKA (reference sequence). The CDR3 covers 15 residues. A process of 5'RACE template switching, which added a universal primer site and UMIs, was used to make TCR cDNA. Each CDR3 protein gets one entry after TCRdb re-called the 5' RACE reads with MiXCR. The table has around 120,000 distinct CDR3 sequences, 7.2% seen once. Sequencing used CD4+ T cells sorted from PBMCs, obtained about 49 days after the first yellow fever vaccination. This chain links TRBV20-1 with TRBJ2-3; 9 bases fit TRBD2. This receptor was taken from a man younger than 30 who received the YFV17D yellow fever vaccine. The CDR3 protein is CSAPTPSGAADTQYF. DNA for the CDR3: TGCAGTGCTCCTACTCCTAGCGGGGCGGCAGATACGCAGTATTTT.